This T cell receptor (beta chain) stems from a study of blood T cell repertoires in COVID-19. Study context: Acute-phase and convalescent COVID-19 samples originated in the United States, Italy and Spain. PBMCs, B-cell-depleted T cells, or T cells provided the cDNA or gDNA that made up the material.

Measured with immunoSEQ multiplex PCR; TCRdb has only the in-frame clones, and not every one. The sample includes 110,000 to 150,000 clones, roughly 80% seen only once; the top ten take approximately 9%. Trimming removed 4 bases from V and 4 bases from J; junction bases left unmatched: 5. The CDR3 consists of 14 residues. Germline V gene data show CDR1 as SGHNT and CDR2 as YYREEE (reference sequence). The V gene is TRBV5-4, the J gene TRBJ2-3; TRBD2 agrees at 8 bases. The TCR sequence derives from an elderly woman in a cohort sampled during active or convalescent COVID-19. The sample taken for sequencing was peripheral blood. In nucleotides, the CDR3 is TGTGCCAGCAGCGAACGGGGGGGCGCAGATACGCAGTATTTT. This translates into CASSERGGADTQYF.